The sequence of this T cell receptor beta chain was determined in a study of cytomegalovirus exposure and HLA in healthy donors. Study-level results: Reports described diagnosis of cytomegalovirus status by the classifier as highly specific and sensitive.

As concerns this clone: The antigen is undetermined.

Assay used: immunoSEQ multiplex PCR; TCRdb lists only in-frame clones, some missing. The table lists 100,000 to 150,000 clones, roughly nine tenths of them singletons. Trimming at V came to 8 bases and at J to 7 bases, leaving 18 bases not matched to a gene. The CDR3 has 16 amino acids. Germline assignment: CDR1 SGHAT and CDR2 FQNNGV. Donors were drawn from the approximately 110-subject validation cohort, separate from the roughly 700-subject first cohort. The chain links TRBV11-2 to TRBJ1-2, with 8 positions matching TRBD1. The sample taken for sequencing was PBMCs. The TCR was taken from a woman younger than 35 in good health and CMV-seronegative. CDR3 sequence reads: CASHRAFPDRERGYTF. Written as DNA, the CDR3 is TGTGCCAGCCATCGTGCCTTTCCGGACAGGGAACGTGGCTACACCTTC.